The present T cell receptor (beta chain) was sequenced within a study of T cell responses to AZD1222 COVID-19 vaccine (dated by TCRdb to the early 2020s). Turning to the overall study: AZD1222 recipients whose second dose came at about 4 weeks and those whose second dose came at about 12 weeks were combined into one group, since spike-specific TCR depth and breadth did not differ between the two schedules. A total of just over 230 trial participants underwent TCR sequencing, of whom about 200 had received two doses of AZD1222 and some 25 had received two doses of the MenACWY control vaccine. Trial participants were enrolled into age subgroups of 18-55, 56-69 and 70-plus years, which contained approximately 150, 28 and 58 TCR-sequenced participants, respectively.

Concerning this clone itself: What this receptor recognizes is not known. No quality values exist for individual bases; no much larger clone is one base distant.

The time point label, as the study defines it: baseline before first vaccination. Vaccinee samples were obtained from the UK trials COV001 and COV002, which included a single-blind randomized controlled phase 2/3 trial of AZD1222 (ChAdOx1 nCoV-19) in healthy adults. For TCRbeta chain sequencing, PBMC samples from trial participants were taken at day 0 and at day 28 after the second dose. What the study reported, not specific to this receptor: The 56-69-year group was small, and its depth increase did not reach significance, likely because of low power. Participants were mostly white British, with more females than males. The authors suggested clonal diversity may have been underestimated. Conclusions about previously exposed vaccinees are limited, since just 5 to 7 AZD1222 recipients were seropositive for SARS-CoV-2 at baseline. The whole spike protein was spanned by vaccine-associated CD4 TCRs, and dominant responses were seen in regions 160-218 and 743-854. Because no day 14 peak-response samples were available, the repertoires could be characterized only after the peak T cell response. Spike-specific TCR breadth and depth rose significantly after two AZD1222 doses compared with day 0 and with MenACWY recipients. Epitopes outside the regions mutated in the B.1.351 and B.1.1.7 variants were reportedly recognized by nearly half of the unique spike-specific TCRs.

The CDR3 regions of human TCRbeta chains were analyzed by immunosequencing. Concerning the study's data processing: TCRs in the repertoires were compared against a reference library of SARS-CoV-2-specific TCRs that had been generated with the MIRA antigen-specificity platform. Breadth was defined as the fraction of unique TCRs that were SARS-CoV-2-associated. Depth was defined as the fraction of total T cells that were SARS-CoV-2-associated. Using the MIRA data, each spike-specific TCR was mapped to the spike region that the TCR reacts to and placed in a CD4 or CD8 class. Log10-transformed breadth and depth values were compared by one-way ANOVA with Sidak's multiple comparisons tests. TCRdb holds this immuneACCESS table with in-frame rearrangements only. Some clones are missing; in checked studies, unresolved V genes explain under half, and the rest has no known cause. The V and J calls and clone size were taken over from that table, and D and trimming were inferred from the DNA. The sample includes 150,000 or so clones, with roughly 92% observed a single time. Clones ranked in the top ten supply approximately 2.2% of the sample.

This clonotype was obtained from an adult in good health. This specimen was peripheral blood, taken on day 0 of AZD1222 vaccination.

The CDR3 protein: CASSLEEVGQKLFF. The nucleotide sequence is TGTGCCAGCAGCTTAGAAGAGGTGGGGCAGAAGTTGTTTTTT. The sequence links TRBV13 to TRBJ1-4; TRBD1 could be the D gene, as 5 bases match. According to the germline V gene (reference sequence), CDR1 reads PRHDT and CDR2 reads FYEKMQ. The CDR3 covers 14 residues, taking in both the cysteine and the phenylalanine. Only the CDR3 region is kept as DNA, spanning 42 bases read in frame from base 1. Trimming removed 1 base from V and 15 bases from J, leaving 18 bases between the germline ends.